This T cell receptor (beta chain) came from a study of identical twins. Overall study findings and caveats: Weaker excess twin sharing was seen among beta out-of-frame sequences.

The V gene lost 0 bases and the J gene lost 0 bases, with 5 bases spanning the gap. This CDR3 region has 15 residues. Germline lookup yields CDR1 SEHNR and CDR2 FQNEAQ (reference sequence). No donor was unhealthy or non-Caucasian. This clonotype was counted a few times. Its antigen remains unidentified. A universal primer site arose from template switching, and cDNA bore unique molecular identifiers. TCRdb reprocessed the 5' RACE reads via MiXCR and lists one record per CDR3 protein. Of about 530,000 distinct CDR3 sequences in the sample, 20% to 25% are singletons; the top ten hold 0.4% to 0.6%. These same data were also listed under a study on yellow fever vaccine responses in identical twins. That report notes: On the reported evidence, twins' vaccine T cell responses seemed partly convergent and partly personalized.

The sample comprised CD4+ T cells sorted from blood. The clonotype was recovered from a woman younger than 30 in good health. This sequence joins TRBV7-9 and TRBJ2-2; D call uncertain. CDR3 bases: TGTGCCAGCAGCTTAGCCAGCACGAACACCGGGGAGCTGTTTTTT. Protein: CASSLASTNTGELFF. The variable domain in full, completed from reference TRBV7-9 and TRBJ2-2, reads DTGVSQNPRHKITKRGQNVTFRCDPISEHNRLYWYRQTLGQGPEFLTYFQNEAQLEKSRLLSDRFSAERPKGSFSTLEIQRTEQGDSAMYLCASSLASTNTGELFFGEGSRLTVL.